This TCR beta chain was documented in a study of cytomegalovirus exposure and HLA in healthy donors. Study as a whole: The same platform as the 500 to 700 first-cohort repertoires was used for the 100 to 150 validation repertoires, a later analysis reported.

Turning to this clone: Its antigen is not identified.

The ends were cut back, 0 bases at V and 4 bases at J, with 8 bases in the middle. Looked up from germline, CDR1 is MNHNS and CDR2 is SASEGT. The CDR3 length is 14 residues. TCRdb keeps only in-frame clones here, not all; method: immunoSEQ multiplex PCR. This sample has roughly 56,000 clones, with over 75% found just once. Study-level findings and limits: It was reportedly the case that the classifier diagnosed cytomegalovirus status with high specificity and sensitivity. A later analysis found first-cohort TCR clusters tended to co-occur in the 90 to 150 validation repertoires. There were approximately 150 TCR beta chains listed as cytomegalovirus-associated.

This sequence originates from a woman in her 30s in good health and CMV-seronegative. Sequencing was carried out using PBMCs. The gene calls are TRBV6-1 and TRBJ2-3; D is unclear. CDR3 in DNA: TGTGCCAGCAGTGAAGCCCTAGGCCCAGATACGCAGTATTTT. This sequence encodes CASSEALGPDTQYF.